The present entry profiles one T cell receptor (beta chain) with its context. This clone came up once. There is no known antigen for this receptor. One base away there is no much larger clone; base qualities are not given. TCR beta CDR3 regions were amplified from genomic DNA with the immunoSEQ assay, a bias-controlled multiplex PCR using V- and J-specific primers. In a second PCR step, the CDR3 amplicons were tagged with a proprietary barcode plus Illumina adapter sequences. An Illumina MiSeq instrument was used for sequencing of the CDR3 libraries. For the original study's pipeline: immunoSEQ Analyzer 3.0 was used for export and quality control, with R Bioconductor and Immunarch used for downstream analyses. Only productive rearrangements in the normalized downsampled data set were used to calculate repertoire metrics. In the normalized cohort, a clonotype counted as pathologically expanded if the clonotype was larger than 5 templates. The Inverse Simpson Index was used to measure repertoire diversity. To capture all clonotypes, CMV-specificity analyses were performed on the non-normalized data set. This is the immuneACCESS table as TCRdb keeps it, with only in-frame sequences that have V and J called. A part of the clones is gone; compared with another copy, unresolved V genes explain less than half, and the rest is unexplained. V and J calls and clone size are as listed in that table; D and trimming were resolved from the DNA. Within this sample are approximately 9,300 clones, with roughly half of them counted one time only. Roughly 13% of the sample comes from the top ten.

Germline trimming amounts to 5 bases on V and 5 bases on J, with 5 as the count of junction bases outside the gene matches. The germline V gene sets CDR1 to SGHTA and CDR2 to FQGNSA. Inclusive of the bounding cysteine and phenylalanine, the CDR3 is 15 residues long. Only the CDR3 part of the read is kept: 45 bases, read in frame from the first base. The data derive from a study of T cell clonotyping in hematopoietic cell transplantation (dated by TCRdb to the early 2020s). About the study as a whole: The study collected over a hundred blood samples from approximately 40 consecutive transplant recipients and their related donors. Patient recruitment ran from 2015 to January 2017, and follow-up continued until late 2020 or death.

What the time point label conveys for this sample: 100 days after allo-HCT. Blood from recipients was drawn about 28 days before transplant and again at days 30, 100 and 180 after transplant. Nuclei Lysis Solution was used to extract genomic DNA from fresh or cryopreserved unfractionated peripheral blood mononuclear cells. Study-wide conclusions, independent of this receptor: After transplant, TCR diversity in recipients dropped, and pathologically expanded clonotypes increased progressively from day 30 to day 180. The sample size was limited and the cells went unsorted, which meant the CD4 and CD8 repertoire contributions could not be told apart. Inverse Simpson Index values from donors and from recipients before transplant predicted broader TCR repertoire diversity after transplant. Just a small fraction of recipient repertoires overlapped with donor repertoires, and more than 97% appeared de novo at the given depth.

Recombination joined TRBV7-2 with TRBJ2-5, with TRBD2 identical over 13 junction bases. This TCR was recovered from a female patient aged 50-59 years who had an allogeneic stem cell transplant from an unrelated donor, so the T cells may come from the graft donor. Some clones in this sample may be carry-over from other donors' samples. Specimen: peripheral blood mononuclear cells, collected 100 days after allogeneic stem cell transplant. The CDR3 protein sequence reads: CASSGLAGDGETQYF. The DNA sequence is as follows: TGTGCCAGCAGCGGACTAGCGGGAGACGGGGAGACCCAGTACTTC.